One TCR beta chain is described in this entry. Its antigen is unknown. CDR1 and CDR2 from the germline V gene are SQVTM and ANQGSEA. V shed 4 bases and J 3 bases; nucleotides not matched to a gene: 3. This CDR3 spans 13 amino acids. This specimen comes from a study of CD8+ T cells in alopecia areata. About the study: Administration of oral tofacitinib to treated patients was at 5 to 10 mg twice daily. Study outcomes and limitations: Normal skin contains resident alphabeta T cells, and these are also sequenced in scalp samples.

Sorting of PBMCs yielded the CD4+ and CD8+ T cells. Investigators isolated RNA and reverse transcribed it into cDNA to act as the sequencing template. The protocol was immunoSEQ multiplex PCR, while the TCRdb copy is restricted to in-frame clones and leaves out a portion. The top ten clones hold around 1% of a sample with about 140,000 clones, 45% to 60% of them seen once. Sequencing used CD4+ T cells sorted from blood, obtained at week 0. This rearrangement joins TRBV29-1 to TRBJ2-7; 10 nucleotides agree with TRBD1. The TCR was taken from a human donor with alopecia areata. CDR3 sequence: CSVGGQGNYEQYF. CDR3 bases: TGCAGCGTTGGGGGACAGGGGAACTACGAGCAGTACTTC.